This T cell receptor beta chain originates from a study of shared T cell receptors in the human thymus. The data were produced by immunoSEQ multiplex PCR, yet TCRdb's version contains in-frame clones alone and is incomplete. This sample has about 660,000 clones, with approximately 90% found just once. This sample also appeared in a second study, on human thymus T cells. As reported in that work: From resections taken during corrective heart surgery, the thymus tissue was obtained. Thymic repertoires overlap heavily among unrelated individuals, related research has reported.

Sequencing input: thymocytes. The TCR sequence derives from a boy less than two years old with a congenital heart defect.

The CDR3 nucleotides are TGTGCCAGCAGTTTATGTAGGACACCCTTCAACTCTGGGGCCAACGTCCTGACTTTC. Residues: CASSLCRTPFNSGANVLTF. The chain couples TRBV28 to TRBJ2-6; tentative D call: TRBD1 (5 bases). V lost 0 bases to trimming and J lost 0 bases, with 15 bases between them. The CDR3 contains 19 residues. Germline lookup yields CDR1 MDHEN and CDR2 SYDVKM.